The rows below give T cell receptor beta chains drawn from one sample of a study of vaccination effects on CD4 cells after COVID-19. Antigens for these TCRs are unknown. The protocol was immunoSEQ multiplex PCR, while the TCRdb copy is restricted to in-frame clones and leaves out a portion. The table lists approximately 70,000 clones, 65% to 75% of them singletons. The sample was CD4+ T cells from PBMCs cultured with HIV peptides, taken before COVID-19 vaccination. These receptors were collected from a human donor who had a prior SARS-CoV-2 infection. The CDR3 runs from the conserved cysteine through the conserved F or W. D genes are given only for firm matches. Rows may omit the clone size; those that give it use once, few, many or a size class.

V gene	clone size	J gene	D gene	CDR3 DNA	CDR3 protein
TRBV19	few	TRBJ2-2	-	TGTGCCAGTAGTATTCAGGGGAGAGGAATCGGGGAGCTGTTTTTT	CASSIQGRGIGELFF
TRBV5-6	few	TRBJ2-7	-	TGTGCCAGCAGCTTGGCAGGGGCCTCCTACGAGCAGTACTTC	CASSLAGASYEQYF
TRBV18	-	TRBJ2-1	-	TGTGCCAGCTCACCATCTTCGGATGAGCAGTTCTTC	CASSPSSDEQFF
TRBV5-4	-	TRBJ2-7	TRBD1	TGTGCCAGCAGCCCCCGGGGACAGGGGGATAACGAGCAGTACTTC	CASSPRGQGDNEQYF
TRBV2	-	TRBJ2-3	TRBD2	TGTGCCAGCAGTCGAGGACTAGCAACCGATACGCAGTATTTT	CASSRGLATDTQYF
TRBV7-3	-	TRBJ2-1	-	TGTGCCAGCAGCTTAACGGCGGGCAATGAGCAGTTCTTC	CASSLTAGNEQFF
TRBV9	-	TRBJ2-3	-	TGTGCCAGCAGCCCGAGGGCCCCTAGTACAGATACGCAGTATTTT	CASSPRAPSTDTQYF
TRBV6-6	-	TRBJ1-4	-	TGTGCCTCGGGGGCCCCCGGTGAAAAACTGTTTTTT	CASGAPGEKLFF
TRBV7-3	-	TRBJ2-1	-	TGTGCCAGCAGCTCCCGGCCCTACAATGAGCAGTTCTTC	CASSSRPYNEQFF
TRBV10-1	-	TRBJ2-7	-	TGCGCCAGCAAGAGAACCGGGGAAATTTACTACGAGCAGTACTTC	CASKRTGEIYYEQYF
TRBV29-1	-	TRBJ1-1	-	TGCAGCGGTATATTTGGGAACACTGAAGCTTTCTTT	CSGIFGNTEAFF
TRBV6-2/TRBV6-3	-	TRBJ2-2	-	TGTGCCAGCAGTAAACCTCGCCGGGAAGGACTCCTTCTGGAGCTGTTTTTT	CASSKPRREGLLLELFF
TRBV7-3	few	TRBJ2-1	TRBD2	TGTGCCAGCAGCTACAATAGCGGGAATGAGCAGTTCTTC	CASSYNSGNEQFF
TRBV10-3	-	TRBJ1-2	TRBD1	TGTGCCATCAGTGGCGGACAGGGCGGGTCTATCGGTGGCTACACCTTC	CAISGGQGGSIGGYTF
TRBV20-1	-	TRBJ1-1	TRBD1	TGCAGTGCTAGTAGTCTGACAGGGGGCAAAGCTTTCTTT	CSASSLTGGKAFF
TRBV18	once	TRBJ1-2	-	TGTGCCAGCTCGCCTTACGGGGAATTGGGCTACACCTTC	CASSPYGELGYTF
TRBV19	few	TRBJ1-6	-	TGTGCCAGTAGTTATCGGTTTACGGTATCTTTAGGGTCACCCCTCCACTTT	CASSYRFTVSLGSPLHF
TRBV6-2/TRBV6-3	-	TRBJ1-2	TRBD1	TGTGCCAGCAGTTACGGGACAGGGGCGATCGGCTACACCTTC	CASSYGTGAIGYTF
TRBV7-9	few	TRBJ2-7	-	TGTGCCAGCAGCTTAGATTTGGCGGGGACGAGCCGCGAGCAGTACTTC	CASSLDLAGTSREQYF
TRBV7-9	-	TRBJ2-7	TRBD1	TGTGCCAGCAGCCCCTTAGGGACAGGGATATCCTACGAGCAGTACTTC	CASSPLGTGISYEQYF
TRBV2	-	TRBJ2-1	-	TGTGCCAGCAAGGGGACCCGGGACTACAATGAGCAGTTCTTC	CASKGTRDYNEQFF
TRBV12-3/TRBV12-4	-	TRBJ1-1	-	TGTGCCAGCAGTCTGGTCATGAACACTGAAGCTTTCTTT	CASSLVMNTEAFF
TRBV5-1	once	TRBJ2-5	TRBD1	TGCGCCAGCAGCACACAGGGGTACCAAGAGACCCAGTACTTC	CASSTQGYQETQYF
TRBV19	-	TRBJ2-7	TRBD2	TGTGCCAGTAGTATTAGCGGGAGTATATACGAGCAGTACTTC	CASSISGSIYEQYF
TRBV9	-	TRBJ2-7	TRBD1	TGTGCCAGCAGCGTACTACAGGGGCCCTACGAGCAGTACTTC	CASSVLQGPYEQYF
TRBV18	-	TRBJ2-7	TRBD1	TGTGCCAGCTCACCCGGGACAGGAGATGGCGAGCAGTACTTC	CASSPGTGDGEQYF
TRBV6-6	-	TRBJ2-2	-	TGTGCCAGCAGTTACGGACCCACCGGGGAGCTGTTTTTT	CASSYGPTGELFF
TRBV2	few	TRBJ2-1	TRBD1	TGTGCCAGCAGTGCTATACAGGGGATCTCTGAGCAGTTCTTC	CASSAIQGISEQFF
TRBV23-1	-	TRBJ1-1	TRBD1	TGCGCCAGCAGTCATGGGGACAGGAGGGATATGCTGAACACTGAAGCTTTCTTT	CASSHGDRRDMLNTEAFF
TRBV14	-	TRBJ2-7	-	TGTGCCAGCAGGGACCATTTCTCCTACGAGCAGTACTTC	CASRDHFSYEQYF
TRBV11-3	-	TRBJ1-3	-	TGTGCCAGCAGCTTGGTTAGTTTTGCGGTTAACTCTGGAAACACCATATATTTT	CASSLVSFAVNSGNTIYF
TRBV2	-	TRBJ1-2	-	TGTGCCAGCGGGAGTCTTAGGCCATATGGCTACACCTTC	CASGSLRPYGYTF
TRBV3-1/TRBV3-2	-	TRBJ2-6	-	TGTGCCAGCAGCCTACGGACATCGTCCAAGGTTTTGGGGGCCAACGTCCTGACTTTC	CASSLRTSSKVLGANVLTF
TRBV3-1/TRBV3-2	few	TRBJ1-6	-	TGTGCCAGCAGCCCAAGTTCCTATAATTCACCCCTCCACTTT	CASSPSSYNSPLHF
TRBV30	-	TRBJ1-4	TRBD1	TGTGCCTGGAGTGCCCTCCGGACAGGGATGAAACTGTTTTTT	CAWSALRTGMKLFF
TRBV30	-	TRBJ1-4	-	TGTGCCTTAATGACGGATAATGAAAAACTGTTTTTT	CALMTDNEKLFF
TRBV6-6	-	TRBJ2-5	-	TGTGCCAGCAGTTCACTAGCTGGGACCCAGTACTTC	CASSSLAGTQYF